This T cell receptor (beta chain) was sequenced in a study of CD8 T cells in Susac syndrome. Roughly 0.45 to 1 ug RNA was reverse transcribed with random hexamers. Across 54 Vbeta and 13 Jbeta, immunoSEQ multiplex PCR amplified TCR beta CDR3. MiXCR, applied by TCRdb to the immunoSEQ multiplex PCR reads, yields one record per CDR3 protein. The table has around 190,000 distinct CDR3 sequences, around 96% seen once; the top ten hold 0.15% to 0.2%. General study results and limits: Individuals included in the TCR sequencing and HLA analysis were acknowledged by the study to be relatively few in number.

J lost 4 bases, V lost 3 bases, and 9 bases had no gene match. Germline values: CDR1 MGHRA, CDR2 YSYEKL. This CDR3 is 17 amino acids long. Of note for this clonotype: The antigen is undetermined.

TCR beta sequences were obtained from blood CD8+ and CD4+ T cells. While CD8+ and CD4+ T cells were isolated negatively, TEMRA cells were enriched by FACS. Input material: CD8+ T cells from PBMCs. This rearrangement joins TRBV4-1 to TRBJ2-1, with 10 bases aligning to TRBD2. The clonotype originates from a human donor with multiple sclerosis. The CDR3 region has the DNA TGCGCCAGCAGCCACAGTCTAGCGGGGGTAGCATACAATGAGCAGTTCTTC. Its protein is CASSHSLAGVAYNEQFF.